A few counts support the clone carrying this T cell receptor (beta chain). These data are taken from a study of cytomegalovirus exposure and HLA in healthy donors. Primers: 60 Vbeta forward and 13 Jbeta reverse. Generated by immunoSEQ multiplex PCR, the TCRdb table keeps only in-frame clones and is missing some. This table has about 180,000 clones, around 81% appearing once. The junction had 10 bases not matched to a gene; V was cut back by 7 bases and J by 7 bases. This CDR3 contains 15 residues. Germline V gene data show CDR1 as MDHEN and CDR2 as SYDVKM. This rearrangement joins TRBV28 to TRBJ1-6; the match to TRBD1 covers 7 bases. Input material: PBMCs. The receptor was derived from a woman aged 25-40 years in good health and CMV-seronegative. The CDR3, as DNA: TGTGCCAGCATAACAGGGGTCTCTCCAAATTCACCCCTCCACTTT. Protein: CASITGVSPNSPLHF.